This TCR beta chain originates from a study of T cells in Graves' hyperthyroidism and ophthalmopathy. This clonotype was seen at least ten times. The V and J ends lost 3 bases and 2 bases respectively, with 5 bases between them. The germline V gene has CDR1 SEHNR and CDR2 FQNEAQ (reference sequence). The CDR3 is made up of 12 amino acids. TCR beta CDR3 regions were amplified from RNA. Primed by the HTBI set, a first-round RT-PCR was run on the TCR CDR3. A single record per CDR3 protein comes from TCRdb applying MiXCR to the multiplex PCR reads. Altogether around 600,000 distinct CDR3 sequences are present, about 14% being singletons, with the ten largest covering under 15%.

This chain joins TRBV7-9 and TRBJ2-7; D unresolved. This clonotype was sampled from a woman between 45 and 65 years old with Graves' ophthalmopathy. Sequenced: blood. This CDR3 reads CASSFQPYEQYF. CDR3 sequence (DNA): TGTGCCAGCAGCTTTCAACCCTACGAGCAGTACTTC.